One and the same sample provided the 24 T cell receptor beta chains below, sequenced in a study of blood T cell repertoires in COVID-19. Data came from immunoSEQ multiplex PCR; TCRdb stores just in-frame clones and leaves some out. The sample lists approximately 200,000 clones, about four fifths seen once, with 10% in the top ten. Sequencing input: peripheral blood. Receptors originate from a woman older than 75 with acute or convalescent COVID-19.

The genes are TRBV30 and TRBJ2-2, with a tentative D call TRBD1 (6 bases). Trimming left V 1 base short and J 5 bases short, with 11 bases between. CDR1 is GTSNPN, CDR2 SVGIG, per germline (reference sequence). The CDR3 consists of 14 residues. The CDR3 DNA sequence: TGTGCCTGGAGTGATCAGGGGTGGACCGGGGAGCTGTTTTTT. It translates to CAWSDQGWTGELFF.

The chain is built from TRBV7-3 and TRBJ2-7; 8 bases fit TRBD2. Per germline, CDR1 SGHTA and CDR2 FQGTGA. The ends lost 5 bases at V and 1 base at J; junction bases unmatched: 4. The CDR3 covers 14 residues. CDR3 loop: CASSPSGGSYEQYF. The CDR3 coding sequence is TGTGCCAGCAGCCCATCGGGGGGGTCCTACGAGCAGTACTTC.

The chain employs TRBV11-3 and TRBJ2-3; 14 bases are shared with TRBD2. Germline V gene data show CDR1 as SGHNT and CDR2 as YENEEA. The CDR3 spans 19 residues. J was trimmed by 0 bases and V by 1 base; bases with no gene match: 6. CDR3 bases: TGTGCCAGCAGCTTAGGACTAGCGGGGGGGGCAATTAGCACAGATACGCAGTATTTT. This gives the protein CASSLGLAGGAISTDTQYF.

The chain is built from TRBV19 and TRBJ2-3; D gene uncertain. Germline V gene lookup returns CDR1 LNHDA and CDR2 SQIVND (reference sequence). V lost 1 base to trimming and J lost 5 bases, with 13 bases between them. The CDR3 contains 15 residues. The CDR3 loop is CASSIAPLRVDTQYF. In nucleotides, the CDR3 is TGTGCCAGTAGTATAGCACCCCTTCGGGTAGATACGCAGTATTTT.

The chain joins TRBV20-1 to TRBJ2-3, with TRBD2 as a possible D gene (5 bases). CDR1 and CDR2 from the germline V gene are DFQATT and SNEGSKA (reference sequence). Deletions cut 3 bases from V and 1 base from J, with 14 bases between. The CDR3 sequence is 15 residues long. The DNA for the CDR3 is TGCAGTGCTAGTCTGTCGGGGTCCGGCACAGATACGCAGTATTTT. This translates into CSASLSGSGTDTQYF.

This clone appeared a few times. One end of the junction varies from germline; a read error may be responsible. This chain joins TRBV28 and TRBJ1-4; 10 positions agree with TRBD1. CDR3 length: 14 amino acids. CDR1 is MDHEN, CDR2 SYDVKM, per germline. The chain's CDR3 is CASSQKRDRGQVYF. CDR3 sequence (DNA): TGTGCCAGCAGCCAAAAGCGGGACAGGGGTCAGGTATATTTT. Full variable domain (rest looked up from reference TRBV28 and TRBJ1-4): DVKVTQSSRYLVKRTGEKVFLECVQDMDHENMFWYRQDPGLGLRLIYFSYDVKMKEKGDIPEGYSVSREKKERFSLILESASTNQTSMYLCASSQKRDRGQVYFGSGTQLSVL.

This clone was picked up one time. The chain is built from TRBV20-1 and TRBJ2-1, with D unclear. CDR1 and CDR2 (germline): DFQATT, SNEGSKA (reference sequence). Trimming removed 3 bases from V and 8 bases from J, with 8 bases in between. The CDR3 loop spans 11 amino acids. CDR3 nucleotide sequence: TGCAGTGCTAGTGGTGGAGATGAGCAGTTCTTC. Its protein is CSASGGDEQFF.

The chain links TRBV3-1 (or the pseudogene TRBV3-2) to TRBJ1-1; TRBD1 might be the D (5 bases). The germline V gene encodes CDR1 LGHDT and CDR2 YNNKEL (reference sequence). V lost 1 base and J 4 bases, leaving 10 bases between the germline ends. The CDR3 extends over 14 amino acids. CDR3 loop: CASSQGTLVTEAFF. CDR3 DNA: TGTGCCAGCAGCCAAGGGACATTAGTCACTGAAGCTTTCTTT.

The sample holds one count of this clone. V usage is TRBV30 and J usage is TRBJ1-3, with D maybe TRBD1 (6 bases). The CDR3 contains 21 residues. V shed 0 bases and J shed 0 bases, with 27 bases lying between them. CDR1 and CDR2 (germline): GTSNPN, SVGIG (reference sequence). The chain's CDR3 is CAWSVSRARTAFFPSGNTIYF. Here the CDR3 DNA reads TGTGCCTGGAGTGTATCTAGGGCGAGGACAGCCTTCTTCCCCTCTGGAAACACCATATATTTT.

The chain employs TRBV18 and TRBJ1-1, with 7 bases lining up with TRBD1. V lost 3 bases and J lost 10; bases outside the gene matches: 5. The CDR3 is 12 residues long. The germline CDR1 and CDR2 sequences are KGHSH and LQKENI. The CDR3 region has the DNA TGTGCCAGCTCACCCCGACAGGGTGGAGCTTTCTTT. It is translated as CASSPRQGGAFF.

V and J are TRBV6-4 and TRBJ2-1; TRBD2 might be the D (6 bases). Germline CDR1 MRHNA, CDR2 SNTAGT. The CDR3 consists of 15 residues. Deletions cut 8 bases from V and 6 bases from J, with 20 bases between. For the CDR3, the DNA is TGTGCCAGCTCCGCCAGCGGAGGGCTCTCCAATGAGCAGTTCTTC. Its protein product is CASSASGGLSNEQFF.

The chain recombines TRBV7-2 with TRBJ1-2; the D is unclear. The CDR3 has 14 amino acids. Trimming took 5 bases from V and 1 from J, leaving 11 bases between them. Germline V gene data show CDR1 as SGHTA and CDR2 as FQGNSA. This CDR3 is CASSPPGFNYGYTF. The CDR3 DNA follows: TGTGCCAGCAGCCCTCCAGGATTTAACTATGGCTACACCTTC.

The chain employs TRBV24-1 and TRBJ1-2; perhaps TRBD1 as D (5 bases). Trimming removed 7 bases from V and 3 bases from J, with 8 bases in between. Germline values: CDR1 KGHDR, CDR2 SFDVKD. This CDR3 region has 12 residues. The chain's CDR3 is CATRGADYGYTF. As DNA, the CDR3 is TGTGCCACCAGAGGGGCAGACTATGGCTACACCTTC.

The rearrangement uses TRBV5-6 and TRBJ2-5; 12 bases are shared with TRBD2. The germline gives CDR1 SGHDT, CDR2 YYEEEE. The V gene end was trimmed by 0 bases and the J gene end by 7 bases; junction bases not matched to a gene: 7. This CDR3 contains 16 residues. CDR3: CASSLDASGRGGTQYF. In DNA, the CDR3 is TGTGCCAGCAGCTTGGACGCTAGCGGGAGGGGAGGGACCCAGTACTTC. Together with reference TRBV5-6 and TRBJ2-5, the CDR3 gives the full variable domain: DAGVTQSPTHLIKTRGQQVTLRCSPKSGHDTVSWYQQALGQGPQFIFQYYEEEERQRGNFPDRFSGHQFPNYSSELNVNALLLGDSALYLCASSLDASGRGGTQYFGPGTRLLVL.

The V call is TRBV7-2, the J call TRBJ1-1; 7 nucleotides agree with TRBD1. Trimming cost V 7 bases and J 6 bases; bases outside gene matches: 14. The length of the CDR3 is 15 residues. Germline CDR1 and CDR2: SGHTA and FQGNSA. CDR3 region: CASNEPGQGGAEAFF. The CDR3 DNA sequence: TGTGCCAGCAACGAACCGGGACAAGGGGGCGCTGAAGCTTTCTTT.

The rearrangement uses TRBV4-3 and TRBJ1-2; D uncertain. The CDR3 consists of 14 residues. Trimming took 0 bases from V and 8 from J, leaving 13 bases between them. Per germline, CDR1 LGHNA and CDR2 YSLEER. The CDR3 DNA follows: TGCGCCAGCAGCCAAGACATTTCGGGTGTGGGCTACACCTTC. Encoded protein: CASSQDISGVGYTF.

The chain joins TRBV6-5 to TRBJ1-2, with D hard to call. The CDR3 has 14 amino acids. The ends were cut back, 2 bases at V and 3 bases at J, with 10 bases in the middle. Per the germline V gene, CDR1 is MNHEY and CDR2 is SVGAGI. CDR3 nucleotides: TGTGCCAGCAGTTACAGGAGGCAGTACTATGGCTACACCTTC. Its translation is CASSYRRQYYGYTF.

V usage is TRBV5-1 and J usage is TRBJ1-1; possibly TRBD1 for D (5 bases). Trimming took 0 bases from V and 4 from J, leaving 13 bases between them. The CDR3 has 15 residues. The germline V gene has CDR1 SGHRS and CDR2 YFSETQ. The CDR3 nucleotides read TGCGCCAGCAGCTTGGTAAGGGGCGCAGGCACTGAAGCTTTCTTT. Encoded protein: CASSLVRGAGTEAFF. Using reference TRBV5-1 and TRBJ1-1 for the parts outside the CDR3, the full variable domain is KAGVTQTPRYLIKTRGQQVTLSCSPISGHRSVSWYQQTPGQGLQFLFEYFSETQRNKGNFPGRFSGRQFSNSRSEMNVSTLELGDSALYLCASSLVRGAGTEAFFGQGTRLTVV.

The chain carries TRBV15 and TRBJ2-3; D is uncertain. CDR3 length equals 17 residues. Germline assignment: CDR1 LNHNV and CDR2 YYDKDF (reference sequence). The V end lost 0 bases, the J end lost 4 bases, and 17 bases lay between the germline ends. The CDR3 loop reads CATSRDLTQSSPDTQYF. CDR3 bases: TGTGCCACCAGCAGAGACCTGACTCAATCATCCCCAGATACGCAGTATTTT.

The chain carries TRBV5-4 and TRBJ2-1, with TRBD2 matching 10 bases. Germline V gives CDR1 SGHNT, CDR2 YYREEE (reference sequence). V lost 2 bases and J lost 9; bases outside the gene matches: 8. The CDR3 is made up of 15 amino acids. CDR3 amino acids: CASSLKAGGPGEQFF. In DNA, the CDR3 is TGTGCCAGCAGCTTAAAAGCGGGGGGGCCTGGTGAGCAGTTCTTC.

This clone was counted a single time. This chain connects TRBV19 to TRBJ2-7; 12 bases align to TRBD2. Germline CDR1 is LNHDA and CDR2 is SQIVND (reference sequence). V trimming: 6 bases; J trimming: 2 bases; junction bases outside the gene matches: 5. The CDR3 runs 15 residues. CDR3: CASSPGLAGTYEQYF. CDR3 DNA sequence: TGTGCCAGTAGCCCGGGACTAGCGGGCACCTACGAGCAGTACTTC.

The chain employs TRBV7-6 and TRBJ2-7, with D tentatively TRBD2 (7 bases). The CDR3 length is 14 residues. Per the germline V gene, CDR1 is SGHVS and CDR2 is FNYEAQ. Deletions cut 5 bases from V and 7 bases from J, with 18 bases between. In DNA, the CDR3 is TGTGCCAGCAGCCCGGGGGGCCCCGAGCGGGAGCAGTACTTC. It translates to CASSPGGPEREQYF.

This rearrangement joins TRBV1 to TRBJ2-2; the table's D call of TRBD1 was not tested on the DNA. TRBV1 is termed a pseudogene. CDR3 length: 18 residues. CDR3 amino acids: CTSSQELDREGGTGELFF. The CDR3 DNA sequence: TGCACCAGCAGCCAAGAACTTGACAGGGAAGGGGGCACCGGGGAGCTGTTTTTT.

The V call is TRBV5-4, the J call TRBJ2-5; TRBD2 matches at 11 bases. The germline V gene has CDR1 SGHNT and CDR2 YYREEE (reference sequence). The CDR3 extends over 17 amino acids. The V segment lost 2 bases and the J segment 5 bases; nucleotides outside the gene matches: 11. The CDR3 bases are TGTGCCAGCAGCTTCTCTAATAGCGGGGGGGCAAGGGAGACCCAGTACTTC. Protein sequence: CASSFSNSGGARETQYF.